This TCR beta chain was found in a study of T-cell memory formation after mild COVID-19 (dated by TCRdb to 2020 to 2022). In terms of the full investigation: TCR sequence clusters from the two donors were largely donor specific. T-cell clones expanding and contracting after mild COVID-19 in a couple of donors were tracked by longitudinal TCRalpha and TCRbeta repertoire sequencing. Two young, previously healthy adult volunteers made up the cohort, one male and one female.

This clonotype was observed at least ten times. The antigen it recognizes is unknown. No quality values exist for individual bases; no much larger clone is one base distant. For CDR1 and CDR2, the germline V gene (reference sequence) lists SEHNR and FQNEAQ. Trimming takes 3 bases off V and 1 base off J; junction bases not matched to a gene: 4. Measured from the cysteine to the phenylalanine, the CDR3 is 15 residues long. Left in the record is the CDR3 DNA by itself, 45 bases read in frame from the first base. What the research found in general, with its limitations: SARS-CoV-2 specificity was not confirmed for the second-wave clones peaking on day 37. Clones that contracted from day 15 to 85 showed balanced CD4/CD8 phenotypes, whereas a second wave of clones that expanded from day 15 to 37 leaned towards CD4+. Contracting CD4+ clones turned up mainly in the CM and EM memory subsets, whereas EMRA was where CD8+ clones were enriched. Only a couple of mild cases were covered in the study, and larger cohorts including severe cases with pre-infection samples were considered necessary. Some responding clones were detected in pre-infection memory, which suggested that pre-existing cross-reactive memory T cells had joined the SARS-CoV-2 response.

Data came from an Illumina NovaSeq 6000. TCRalpha and TCRbeta cDNA libraries were constructed by 5'RACE with constant-segment primers, with sample barcodes and unique molecular identifiers being introduced. RNA was extracted from every sample with Trizol reagent. The libraries were amplified in two PCR steps, and the second step added a second sample barcode and Illumina TruSeq adapters. Sequencing of the libraries was done on an Illumina NovaSeq, producing 2 x 150 bp paired-end reads. On the authors' methods: Reads were demultiplexed and collapsed into UMI-guided consensus sequences with migec v1.2.7. Using mixcr v2.1.11, UMI consensuses were aligned to TRA and TRB V and J templates and then assembled into clonotypes. Expanded or contracted clonotypes were those called significant by both edgeR and NoisET, with noise models trained on biological replicates. For edgeR calls, the thresholds were a false discovery rate-adjusted p below 0.01 and a log2 fold-change of 1. As an exploratory analysis of dynamics, max-normalized trajectories of the 1000 most abundant clonotypes were examined with PCA combined with hierarchical clustering. Each responding clone was given a CD4 or CD8 phenotype based on the CD4+ and CD8+ repertoires, which had been sequenced separately. TCRdb ran its own pipeline on the public reads, namely fastp trimming at Q25 and MiXCR clone calling, and kept in-frame beta chains. Each entry is one CDR3 protein sequence, shown with its most common DNA and genes. The V and J calls were determined by TCRdb, not by the authors. In this sample the table shows under 400,000 distinct CDR3 sequences, 20% to 25% of which occur a single time. The top ten constitute under 15% of the sample.

PBMCs were isolated by Ficoll-Paque density gradient centrifugation. The clonotype was recovered from an adult woman who had mild COVID-19 (a few samples of this study predate the infection). The sample titles of this study are shuffled in the database, so cell type and time point are left out; the donor was told from shared clones. The sequence is built from TRBV7-9 and TRBJ2-7; the central 9 bases match TRBD1. The sample consisted of PBMCs or a T cell subset sorted from them (not recorded which). The CDR3 region has the sequence CASSLTGTGSYEQYF. The DNA is TGTGCCAGCAGCTTGACCGGGACAGGGTCCTACGAGCAGTACTTC.